The 3 T cell receptor beta chains below were found in one sample sequenced in a study of beta chain features in type 1 diabetes. Since all of the isolated RNA was reverse transcribed, expressed TCRB transcripts were what got sequenced. The method was immunoSEQ multiplex PCR; TCRdb's version includes in-frame clones alone and lacks a portion of them. The sample has under 250,000 clones, roughly 14% seen once. Sequencing input: naive CD4+ T cells from blood. These receptor sequences come from a middle-aged woman in good health.

The V and J genes are TRBV6-5 and TRBJ1-2, with D unclear. The V end lost 6 bases, the J end lost 3 bases, and 14 bases lay between the germline ends. The CDR3 is 14 residues long. Germline CDR1 and CDR2: MNHEY and SVGAGI. DNA of the CDR3: TGTGCCAGCAGGGATCGGAGGGTTCACTATGGCTACACCTTC. Protein product: CASRDRRVHYGYTF.

This clone showed up just a few times. The chain links TRBV2 to TRBJ1-6, with 7 bases fitting TRBD1. The CDR3 length is 17 residues. J was trimmed by 0 bases and V by 2 bases; bases with no gene match: 4. In germline, CDR1 is SNHLY, CDR2 FYNNEI. CDR3 bases: TGTGCCAGCAGTGAACCGGGACAGAGCTCCTATAATTCACCCCTCCACTTT. This sequence encodes CASSEPGQSSYNSPLHF.

V usage is TRBV7-8 and J usage is TRBJ2-3; 9 nucleotides agree with TRBD1. The trim removed 2 bases at V and 4 bases at J, leaving 4 bases unmatched. From germline, CDR1 is SGHVS and CDR2 FQNEAQ. CDR3 length: 15 amino acids. CDR3 protein: CASSLPQGAADTQYF. The CDR3, as DNA: TGTGCCAGCAGCTTACCACAGGGGGCAGCAGATACGCAGTATTTT.